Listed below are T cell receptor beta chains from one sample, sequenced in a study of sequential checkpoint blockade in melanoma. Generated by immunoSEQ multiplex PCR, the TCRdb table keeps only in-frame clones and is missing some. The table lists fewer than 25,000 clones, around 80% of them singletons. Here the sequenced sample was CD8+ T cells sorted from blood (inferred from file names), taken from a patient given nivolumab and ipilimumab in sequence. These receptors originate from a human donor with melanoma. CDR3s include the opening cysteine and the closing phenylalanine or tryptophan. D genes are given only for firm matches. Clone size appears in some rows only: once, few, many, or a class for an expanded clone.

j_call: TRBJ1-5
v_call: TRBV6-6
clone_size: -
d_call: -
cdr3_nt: TGTGCCAGCAGGGCCTGGGGAGGCAATCAGCCCCAGCATTTT
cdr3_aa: CASRAWGGNQPQHF

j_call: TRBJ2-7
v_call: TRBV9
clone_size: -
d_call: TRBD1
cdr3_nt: TGTGCCAGCAGGGGACAGGGAACCTACGAGCAGTACTTC
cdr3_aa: CASRGQGTYEQYF

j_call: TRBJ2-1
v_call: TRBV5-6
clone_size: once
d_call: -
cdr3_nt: TGTGCCAGCAGCTTGGTAGCGTACTCCTACAATGAGCAGTTCTTC
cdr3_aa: CASSLVAYSYNEQFF

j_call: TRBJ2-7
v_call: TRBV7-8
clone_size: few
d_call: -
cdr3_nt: TGTGCCAGCTGCCTGAGCCTGAGCTCCTACGAGCAGTACTTC
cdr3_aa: CASCLSLSSYEQYF

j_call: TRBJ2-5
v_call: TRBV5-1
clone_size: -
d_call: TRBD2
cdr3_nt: TGCGCCAGCAGCGAGTGGACTAGCGGGAGTGAGACCCAGTACTTC
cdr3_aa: CASSEWTSGSETQYF

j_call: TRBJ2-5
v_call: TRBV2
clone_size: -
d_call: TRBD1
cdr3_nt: TGTGCCAGCAGTGGCCCGTCGGACAGGGTTGGAGAGACCCAGTACTTC
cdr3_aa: CASSGPSDRVGETQYF

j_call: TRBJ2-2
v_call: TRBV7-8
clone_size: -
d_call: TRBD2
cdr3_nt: TGTGCCAGCAGCCTGGGACTAGCGGGAGCTGGGACCGGGGAGCTGTTTTTT
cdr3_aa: CASSLGLAGAGTGELFF

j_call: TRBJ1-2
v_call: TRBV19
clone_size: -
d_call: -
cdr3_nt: TGTGCCAGTAGTCCCTCCCCTCTGGGGCCCGAGTTAGCTAACTATGGCTACACCTTC
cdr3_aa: CASSPSPLGPELANYGYTF

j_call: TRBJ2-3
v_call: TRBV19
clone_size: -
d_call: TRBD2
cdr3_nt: TGTGCCAGTAGTATAATGGCTAGCGGGGTGTCAGATACGCAGTATTTT
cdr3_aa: CASSIMASGVSDTQYF

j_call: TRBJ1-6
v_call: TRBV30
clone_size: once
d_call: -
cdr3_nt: TGTGCCTGGAGTGTAACGGGGAGTTCACCCCTCCACTTT
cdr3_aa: CAWSVTGSSPLHF

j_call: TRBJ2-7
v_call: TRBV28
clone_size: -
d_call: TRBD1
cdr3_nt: TGTGCCAGCAGTTTTGGCCCCGAGGACAGGCCGAGCTCCTACGAGCAGTACTTC
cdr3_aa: CASSFGPEDRPSSYEQYF

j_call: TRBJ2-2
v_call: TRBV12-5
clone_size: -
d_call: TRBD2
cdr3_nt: TGTGCTAGTGCCCTTCGGGTCTGGGAGGGCACCGGGGAGCTGTTTTTT
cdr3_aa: CASALRVWEGTGELFF